This T cell receptor beta chain was identified during a study of T cell responses to AZD1222 COVID-19 vaccine. Whole-study results and caveats: With two AZD1222 doses given, Spike-specific TCR breadth and depth both rose.

The germline V and J ends were trimmed by 5 bases and 2 bases, with 6 bases remaining between them. This CDR3 has 13 amino acids. As to this clone: Its cognate antigen is unknown.

The assay was immunoSEQ multiplex PCR, and TCRdb's table has in-frame clones only and misses some. There are 100,000 to 110,000 clones in the sample; around 90% occur only once, and 1.8% lies in the top ten. The receptor comes from an adult in good health. Sequenced here: peripheral blood, sampled on day 0 of AZD1222 vaccination. The rearrangement joins TRBV12-3 or TRBV12-4 to TRBJ2-2; no firm D call. The CDR3 DNA is TGTGCCAGCAGTCCGAGTAACACCGGGGAGCTGTTTTTT. It is translated as CASSPSNTGELFF.